This T cell receptor (beta chain) was captured by sequencing in a study of control samples from healthy donors and cancer patients. The table lists this clone with a count of one. TCRdb's table, derived via immunoSEQ multiplex PCR, lists solely in-frame clones and lacks some. Here the sample spans roughly 95,000 clones, just over 90% being singletons. The CDR3 is made up of 16 amino acids. J lost 4 bases, V lost 4 bases, and 12 bases had no gene match. In germline, CDR1 is LGHDT, CDR2 YNNKEL (reference sequence). The chain is built from TRBV3-1 (or the pseudogene TRBV3-2) and TRBJ1-1; 7 positions agree with TRBD1. The sequence was collected from a woman in her 30s in good health. The sample comprised blood. CDR3 sequence reads: CASSPRPTGLFTEAFF. DNA for the CDR3: TGTGCCAGCAGCCCACGTCCGACAGGGTTGTTCACTGAAGCTTTCTTT.